This record concerns one TCR beta chain sequence. This specimen belongs to a study of T cell responses to AZD1222 COVID-19 vaccine. Trimming removed 8 bases from V and 4 bases from J, with 24 bases in between. The CDR3 has 16 amino acids. Looked up from germline, CDR1 is SNHLY and CDR2 is FYNNEI. Repertoires were generated with immunoSEQ multiplex PCR, while TCRdb's copy carries only in-frame clones and drops some. The profile shows 130,000 or so clones, roughly 85% of them singletons. This clonotype was obtained from an adult in good health. The sample here was peripheral blood, taken on day 0 of AZD1222 vaccination. The chain recombines TRBV2 with TRBJ2-7; D gene uncertain. The CDR3 loop reads CASSRGSPFTSYEQYF. The CDR3, as DNA: TGTGCCAGCTCTCGAGGCAGTCCCTTTACCTCTTACGAGCAGTACTTC.